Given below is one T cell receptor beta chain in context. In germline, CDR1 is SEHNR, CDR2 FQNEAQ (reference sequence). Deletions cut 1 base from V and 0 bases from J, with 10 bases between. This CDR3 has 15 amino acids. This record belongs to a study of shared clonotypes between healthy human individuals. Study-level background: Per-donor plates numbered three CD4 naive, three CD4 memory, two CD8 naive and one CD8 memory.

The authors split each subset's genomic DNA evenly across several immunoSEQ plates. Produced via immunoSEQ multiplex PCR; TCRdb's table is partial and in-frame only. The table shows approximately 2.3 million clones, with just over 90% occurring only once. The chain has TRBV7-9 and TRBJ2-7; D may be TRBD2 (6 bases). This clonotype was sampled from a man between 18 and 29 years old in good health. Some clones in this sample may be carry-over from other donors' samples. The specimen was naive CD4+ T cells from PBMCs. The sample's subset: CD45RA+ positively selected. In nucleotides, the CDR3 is TGTGCCAGCAGCTTAGGGGACTCCAGCTCCTACGAGCAGTACTTC. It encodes CASSLGDSSSYEQYF.